Listed below are T cell receptor beta chains from one sample, sequenced in a study of blood T cell repertoires in COVID-19. Repertoires were generated with immunoSEQ multiplex PCR, while TCRdb's copy carries only in-frame clones and drops some. The data hold around 29,000 clones, with 65% to 90% observed a single time. The sequenced sample was peripheral blood. These receptors came from a woman aged 55-70 years with active COVID-19. CDR3s include the opening cysteine and the closing phenylalanine or tryptophan. The D gene is left open where the match is weak. Size tells how often a clone was seen (once, few, many) or the class of an expanded clone, and some rows leave it out.

clone size	D gene	V gene	J gene	CDR3 protein	CDR3 DNA
NA	NA	TRBV19	TRBJ1-6	CASSPRPGAYNSPLHF	TGTGCCAGTAGCCCCAGACCAGGGGCTTATAATTCACCCCTCCACTTT
NA	NA	TRBV28	TRBJ1-5	CASTRTANQPQHF	TGTGCCAGCACTCGGACAGCTAATCAGCCCCAGCATTTT
NA	NA	TRBV28	TRBJ2-1	CASSLGSRGQFF	TGTGCCAGCAGTTTAGGCTCTAGAGGGCAGTTCTTC
NA	NA	TRBV19	TRBJ1-5	CASSIDHRWTSNQPQHF	TGTGCCAGTAGTATAGATCACAGGTGGACGAGCAATCAGCCCCAGCATTTT
NA	NA	TRBV5-3	TRBJ2-1	CARSTQAGLRNEQFF	TGTGCCAGAAGCACCCAGGCGGGGTTGAGGAATGAGCAGTTCTTC
NA	TRBD1	TRBV6-5	TRBJ2-1	CASRTGGSYNEQFF	TGTGCCAGCCGAACAGGGGGCTCCTACAATGAGCAGTTCTTC
NA	TRBD1	TRBV2	TRBJ2-7	CASKQGLHEQYF	TGTGCCAGCAAACAGGGGTTACACGAGCAGTACTTC
NA	NA	TRBV5-5	TRBJ2-5	CASSLILGRETQYF	TGTGCCAGCAGCTTGATCCTCGGGAGAGAGACCCAGTACTTC
NA	NA	TRBV28	TRBJ1-1	CATFSLSRIQGTEAFF	TGTGCCACCTTTTCCCTCTCGAGGATTCAAGGCACTGAAGCTTTCTTT
NA	NA	TRBV18	TRBJ2-2	CASSPPGSNTGELFF	TGTGCCAGCTCACCACCGGGCTCGAACACCGGGGAGCTGTTTTTT
NA	TRBD2	TRBV13	TRBJ2-5	CASSLRAGGRQETQYF	TGTGCCAGCAGCTTAAGAGCGGGAGGGCGGCAAGAGACCCAGTACTTC
NA	TRBD2	TRBV2	TRBJ2-2	CASSAQGSGRAFNTGELFF	TGTGCCAGCAGTGCCCAGGGTAGCGGGAGAGCCTTTAACACCGGGGAGCTGTTTTTT
NA	NA	TRBV15	TRBJ2-6	CATSLYSGSGANVLTF	TGTGCCACCAGCCTCTACAGTGGCTCTGGGGCCAACGTCCTGACTTTC
NA	NA	TRBV2	TRBJ2-2	CASRLDTHTGELFF	TGTGCCAGCAGATTGGACACTCACACCGGGGAGCTGTTTTTT
few	TRBD1	TRBV2	TRBJ2-4	CASSEGPRTGTNIQYF	TGTGCCAGCAGTGAAGGTCCCAGGACAGGAACAAACATTCAGTACTTC
NA	TRBD1	TRBV19	TRBJ2-6	CASIWDRVLTGANVLTF	TGTGCCAGTATTTGGGACAGGGTACTGACTGGGGCCAACGTCCTGACTTTC
NA	TRBD2	TRBV23-1	TRBJ2-7	CASSQHGGTSGNEQYF	TGCGCCAGCAGTCAACACGGGGGGACTAGCGGGAACGAGCAGTACTTC
NA	NA	TRBV6-5	TRBJ1-3	CASSYTGQTAGNTIYF	TGTGCCAGCAGTTACACCGGACAGACCGCTGGAAACACCATATATTTT
NA	NA	TRBV5-4	TRBJ2-1	CASYLGGRALYNEQFF	TGTGCCAGCTATTTAGGGGGGAGGGCCCTATACAATGAGCAGTTCTTC
NA	TRBD1	TRBV2	TRBJ2-1	CASSKDRAYNEQFF	TGTGCCAGCAGCAAGGACAGGGCTTACAATGAGCAGTTCTTC
NA	TRBD1	TRBV4-2	TRBJ1-2	CASSQEDRAFDGYTF	TGTGCCAGCAGCCAAGAGGACAGGGCCTTCGATGGCTACACCTTC
once	TRBD1	TRBV9	TRBJ1-2	CASSVDPGGGSGYTF	TGTGCCAGCAGCGTAGACCCAGGGGGTGGCAGTGGCTACACCTTC
once	NA	TRBV12-3/TRBV12-4	TRBJ1-2	CASSDRGNYGYTF	TGTGCCAGCAGCGACCGGGGGAACTATGGCTACACCTTC
NA	TRBD2	TRBV6-5	TRBJ2-7	CASSRAGETPEQYF	TGTGCCAGCAGTCGTGCGGGAGAAACCCCCGAGCAGTACTTC
NA	NA	TRBV19	TRBJ1-5	CASSPTWDIGQPQHF	TGTGCCAGTAGTCCGACCTGGGACATTGGTCAGCCCCAGCATTTT
NA	TRBD1	TRBV11-3	TRBJ2-3	CASSSGQGSTDTQYF	TGTGCCAGCAGCTCGGGACAGGGTTCAACAGATACGCAGTATTTT
NA	TRBD1	TRBV2	TRBJ1-1	CASGLDRVNTEAFF	TGTGCCAGCGGATTGGACAGGGTGAACACTGAAGCTTTCTTT
NA	NA	TRBV2	TRBJ1-2	CASSEAHNYGYTF	TGTGCCAGCAGTGAAGCCCATAACTATGGCTACACCTTC
once	TRBD2	TRBV6-5	TRBJ2-2	CASSYGLAGVTGELFF	TGTGCCAGCAGTTATGGACTAGCGGGGGTCACCGGGGAGCTGTTTTTT
NA	NA	TRBV30	TRBJ1-3	CAWSGTGHLSGNTIYF	TGTGCCTGGAGCGGGACGGGACACCTCTCTGGAAACACCATATATTTT
NA	TRBD1	TRBV6-5	TRBJ1-2	CASRGQGDASYGYTF	TGTGCCAGCAGGGGACAGGGGGACGCCTCTTATGGCTACACCTTC
NA	NA	TRBV20-1	TRBJ1-5	CSASAIQGQPQHF	TGCAGTGCTAGTGCCATCCAGGGTCAGCCCCAGCATTTT
NA	TRBD1	TRBV7-9	TRBJ1-1	CASSRQGLAEAFF	TGTGCCAGCAGCCGACAGGGTTTAGCTGAAGCTTTCTTT
NA	TRBD1	TRBV6-5	TRBJ2-1	CATWYRDRRHNEQFF	TGTGCCACATGGTATCGGGACAGGAGACACAATGAGCAGTTCTTC
NA	NA	TRBV2	TRBJ1-4	CASSEGGLDRGKLFF	TGTGCCAGCAGTGAAGGAGGTCTCGATCGGGGAAAACTGTTTTTT
NA	TRBD2	TRBV6-4	TRBJ2-3	CASSDFRTSGGRAWTDTQYF	TGTGCCAGCAGTGACTTCCGGACTAGCGGGGGAAGGGCGTGGACAGATACGCAGTATTTT
NA	TRBD2	TRBV3-1/TRBV3-2	TRBJ2-7	CASGPRTSGLYEQYF	TGTGCCAGCGGACCGAGGACTAGCGGGCTTTACGAGCAGTACTTC
NA	NA	TRBV9	TRBJ2-7	CASSGQGYEQYF	TGTGCCAGCAGCGGGCAGGGCTACGAGCAGTACTTC
NA	NA	TRBV7-9	TRBJ2-7	CASSLALRGLYEQYF	TGTGCCAGCAGCTTAGCGCTGCGGGGACTCTACGAGCAGTACTTC
NA	TRBD2	TRBV7-2	TRBJ2-7	CASSLGSGLVAPEQYF	TGTGCCAGCAGCTTAGGATCGGGACTAGTTGCTCCCGAGCAGTACTTC
NA	TRBD2	TRBV6-2/TRBV6-3	TRBJ2-5	CASSPTSGGGQETQYF	TGTGCCAGCAGCCCTACTAGCGGGGGGGGTCAAGAGACCCAGTACTTC
NA	NA	TRBV5-1	TRBJ2-1	CASSLSILYNEQFF	TGCGCCAGCAGCTTGTCCATCCTATACAATGAGCAGTTCTTC
NA	NA	TRBV7-2	TRBJ2-3	CASSPQGRWADTQYF	TGTGCCAGCAGCCCCCAGGGGCGGTGGGCAGATACGCAGTATTTT